These 15 T cell receptor beta chains came from one sample sequenced in a study of blood T cell repertoires in COVID-19. Profiled with immunoSEQ multiplex PCR; TCRdb holds only in-frame clones, not every one. Among about 280,000 clones, 75% to 85% were seen once, and the ten largest hold less than 6.5%. Sequences were obtained from peripheral blood. The receptors were gathered from a man aged 45 to 65 with active or convalescent COVID-19.

The rearrangement joins TRBV24-1 to TRBJ2-7; a weak D match, TRBD2 (6 bases). Germline V gene lookup returns CDR1 KGHDR and CDR2 SFDVKD. Trimming stripped 2 bases from V and 1 base from J, with 20 bases between. The CDR3 runs to 18 residues. The CDR3 DNA reads as TGTGCCACCAGTGATTCCGGGCGGGGTGGGGGGTTTTCCTACGAGCAGTACTTC. Amino acid sequence: CATSDSGRGGGFSYEQYF.

This rearrangement joins TRBV11-2 to TRBJ2-3; unclear D gene. CDR3 length: 15 residues. Germline V gene data show CDR1 as SGHAT and CDR2 as FQNNGV. V was clipped by 1 base and J by 2 bases, with 10 bases between them. The CDR3 region is CASSLAVTPTDTQYF. CDR3 sequence (DNA): TGTGCCAGCAGCTTAGCAGTCACCCCCACAGATACGCAGTATTTT.

The V gene is TRBV7-9, the J gene TRBJ1-1; 9 bases fit TRBD1. Trimming cost V 1 base and J 5 bases; bases outside gene matches: 5. Germline CDR1 reads SEHNR; CDR2 reads FQNEAQ (reference sequence). There are 15 residues in the CDR3. The CDR3 DNA reads TGTGCCAGCAGCTTAGGCGGGACAGGGCGAACTGAAGCTTTCTTT. Translation: CASSLGGTGRTEAFF. The entire variable domain, with the rest obtained from reference TRBV7-9 and TRBJ1-1, is as follows: DTGVSQNPRHKITKRGQNVTFRCDPISEHNRLYWYRQTLGQGPEFLTYFQNEAQLEKSRLLSDRFSAERPKGSFSTLEIQRTEQGDSAMYLCASSLGGTGRTEAFFGQGTRLTVV.

The chain combines TRBV24-1 with TRBJ2-3; D may be TRBD1 (6 bases). V lost 9 bases and J 2 bases, leaving 17 bases between the germline ends. CDR1 is KGHDR, CDR2 SFDVKD, per germline. CDR3 length: 15 amino acids. The CDR3 spells CATGATGQSTDTQYF. DNA for the CDR3: TGTGCCACCGGTGCGACAGGACAGTCCACAGATACGCAGTATTTT.

This clone was picked up one time. This chain links TRBV19 with TRBJ2-1, with 8 nucleotides matching TRBD2. CDR1 and CDR2 (germline): LNHDA, SQIVND (reference sequence). V lost 6 bases to trimming and J lost 7 bases; unmatched junction nucleotides: 14. This CDR3 region has 16 residues. The CDR3 region is CASSTPGTRFRNEQFF. Here the CDR3 DNA reads TGTGCCAGTAGCACCCCCGGGACTAGATTTAGGAATGAGCAGTTCTTC.

The chain couples TRBV1 to TRBJ2-5; whether TRBD2, the table's D call, matches the DNA was not checked. TRBV1 counts as a pseudogene. CDR3 length equals 14 residues. This chain's CDR3 is CTSSQSRDRKTQYF. CDR3 nucleotides: TGCACCAGCAGCCAATCGAGGGATCGAAAGACCCAGTACTTC.

This chain joins TRBV20-1 and TRBJ2-1, with 7 nucleotides matching TRBD2. Looked up from germline, CDR1 is DFQATT and CDR2 is SNEGSKA (reference sequence). Trimming cost V 3 bases and J 9 bases; bases outside gene matches: 11. The CDR3 is 14 residues long. CDR3 in amino acids: CSASPAGFYGEQFF. DNA for the CDR3: TGCAGTGCTAGTCCAGCGGGGTTTTACGGTGAGCAGTTCTTC.

The table lists this clone with a count of one. The DNA for the CDR3 is TGTGCCACCAGTGATCCGACAGGGGAAGTAACCTACAATGAGCAGTTCTTC. It encodes CATSDPTGEVTYNEQFF. The genes are TRBV24-1 and TRBJ2-1, with 8 bases identical to TRBD1. With 3 bases clipped from V and 2 bases from J, the junction kept 8 bases outside the gene matches. The CDR3 totals 17 residues. Germline loops: CDR1 KGHDR, CDR2 SFDVKD.

This chain uses TRBV5-4 with TRBJ2-1; 9 nucleotides line up with TRBD2. This CDR3 has 14 residues. Germline values: CDR1 SGHNT, CDR2 YYREEE (reference sequence). V was pared by 5 bases and J by 10 bases, with 10 bases of the junction left unmatched. This chain's CDR3 is CASRTGLADGEQFF. Written as DNA, the CDR3 is TGTGCCAGCAGAACGGGACTAGCCGACGGCGAGCAGTTCTTC.

The chain couples TRBV6-2 or TRBV6-3 to TRBJ1-1; no clear D. V lost 0 bases, J lost 4 bases, and 6 bases lay in between. The germline V gene encodes CDR1 MNHEY and CDR2 SVGEGT. This CDR3 spans 13 amino acids. The CDR3 region has the DNA TGTGCCAGCAGTTACTCGGGCAGCACTGAAGCTTTCTTT. Amino acid sequence: CASSYSGSTEAFF.

This clone appeared many times. J is TRBJ2-2 and V is TRBV11-1; 12 bases are shared with TRBD2. Looked up from germline, CDR1 is SGHAT and CDR2 is FQDESV (reference sequence). The CDR3 totals 16 residues. V shed 5 bases, J shed 4 bases, and the junction held 5 bases outside the gene matches. The DNA for the CDR3 is TGTGCCAGCAGCGAGGGACTAGCGGGTTTCACCGGGGAGCTGTTTTTT. It encodes CASSEGLAGFTGELFF.

V and J are TRBV4-3 and TRBJ1-6, with TRBD1 matching 7 bases. CDR3 size: 15 residues. Germline CDR1 LGHNA, CDR2 YSLEER. V lost 1 base and J lost 8; bases outside the gene matches: 5. CDR3 region: CASSQVWQGDSPLHF. The CDR3 nucleotides read TGCGCCAGCAGCCAAGTGTGGCAGGGGGATTCACCCCTCCACTTT.

The gene calls are TRBV3-1 (or the pseudogene TRBV3-2) and TRBJ2-5; 9 nucleotides agree with TRBD1. J gave up 12 bases and V 3 bases, and 2 bases lay outside the gene matches. The CDR3 sequence is 11 residues long. Germline V gene sequence: CDR1 LGHDT, CDR2 YNNKEL (reference sequence). The CDR3 spells CASSQGQGEYF. The CDR3 DNA follows: TGTGCCAGCAGCCAGGGACAGGGCGAGTACTTC.

The V gene is TRBV28, the J gene TRBJ2-1; 8 bases agree with TRBD2. Germline V gene lookup returns CDR1 MDHEN and CDR2 SYDVKM. The V segment lost 7 bases and the J segment 5 bases; nucleotides outside the gene matches: 7. The CDR3 runs to 14 residues. The CDR3 DNA sequence: TGTGCCAGCATAAGCGGGAGTAGGAACAATGAGCAGTTCTTC. Translating gives CASISGSRNNEQFF.

This rearrangement joins TRBV5-1 to TRBJ1-1, with D unclear. Trimming took 0 bases from V and 1 from J, leaving 7 bases between them. The CDR3 contains 14 residues. Germline lookup yields CDR1 SGHRS and CDR2 YFSETQ. CDR3 amino acids: CASSLEIGNTEAFF. DNA for the CDR3: TGCGCCAGCAGCTTGGAAATCGGGAACACTGAAGCTTTCTTT.